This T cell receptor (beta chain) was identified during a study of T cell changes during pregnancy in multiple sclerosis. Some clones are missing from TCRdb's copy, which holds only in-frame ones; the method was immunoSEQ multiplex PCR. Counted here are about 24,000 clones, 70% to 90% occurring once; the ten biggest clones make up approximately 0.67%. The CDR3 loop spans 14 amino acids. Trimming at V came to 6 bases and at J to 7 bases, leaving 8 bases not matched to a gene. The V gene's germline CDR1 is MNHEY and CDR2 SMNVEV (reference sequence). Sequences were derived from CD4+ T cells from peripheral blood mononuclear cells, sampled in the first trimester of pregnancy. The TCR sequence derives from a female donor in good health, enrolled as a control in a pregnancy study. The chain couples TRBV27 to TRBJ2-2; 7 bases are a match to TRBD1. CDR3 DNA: TGTGCCAGCAGGGCTACAGGGGTTGGCGGGGAGCTGTTTTTT. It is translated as CASRATGVGGELFF.